This T cell receptor (beta chain) was identified in a study of blood T cell repertoires in COVID-19. The overall study: Researchers got acute and convalescent COVID-19 samples from the United States, Italy and Spain. PBMCs, B-cell-depleted T cells, or T cells provided the cDNA or gDNA that made up the material.

The assay was immunoSEQ multiplex PCR, and TCRdb's table has in-frame clones only and misses some. The sample carries about 33,000 clones, around nine tenths recorded once. Germline loops: CDR1 SEHNR, CDR2 FQNEAQ (reference sequence). CDR3 size: 15 residues. V shed 0 bases and J 9 bases; nucleotides not matched to a gene: 7. The chain couples TRBV7-9 to TRBJ2-1; TRBD1 matches 8 bases. This TCR was recovered from a human donor in a cohort sampled during active COVID-19. The sequenced sample consisted of peripheral blood. The CDR3 region is CASSLAGLTGGEQFF. CDR3 nucleotide sequence: TGTGCCAGCAGCTTAGCGGGGCTTACAGGGGGTGAGCAGTTCTTC.